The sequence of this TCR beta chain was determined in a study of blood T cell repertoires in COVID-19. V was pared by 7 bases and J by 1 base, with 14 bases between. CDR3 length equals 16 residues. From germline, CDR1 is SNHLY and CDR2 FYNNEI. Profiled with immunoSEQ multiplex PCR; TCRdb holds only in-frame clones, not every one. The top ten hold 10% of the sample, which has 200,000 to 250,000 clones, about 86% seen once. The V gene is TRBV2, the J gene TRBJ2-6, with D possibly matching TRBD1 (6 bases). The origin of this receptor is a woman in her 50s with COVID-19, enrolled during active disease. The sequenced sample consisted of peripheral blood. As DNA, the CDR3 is TGTGCCAGCAATCAGGGGCCAGGTTCTGGGGCCAACGTCCTGACTTTC. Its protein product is CASNQGPGSGANVLTF.